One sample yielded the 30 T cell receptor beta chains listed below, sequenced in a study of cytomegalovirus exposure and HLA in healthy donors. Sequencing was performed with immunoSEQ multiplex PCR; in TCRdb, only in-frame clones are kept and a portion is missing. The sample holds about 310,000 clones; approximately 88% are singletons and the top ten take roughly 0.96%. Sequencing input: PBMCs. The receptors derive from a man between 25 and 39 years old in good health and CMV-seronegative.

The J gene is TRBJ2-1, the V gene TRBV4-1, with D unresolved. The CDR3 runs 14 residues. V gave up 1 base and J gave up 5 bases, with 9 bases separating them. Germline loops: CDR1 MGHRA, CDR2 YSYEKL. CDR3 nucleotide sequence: TGCGCCAGCAGCCAAGCAGGAAAGAACAATGAGCAGTTCTTC. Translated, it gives CASSQAGKNNEQFF.

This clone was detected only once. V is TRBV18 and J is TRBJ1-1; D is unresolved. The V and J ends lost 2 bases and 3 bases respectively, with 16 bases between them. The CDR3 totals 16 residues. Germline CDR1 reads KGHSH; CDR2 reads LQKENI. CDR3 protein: CASSPRGLGRDTEAFF. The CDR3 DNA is TGTGCCAGCTCACCAAGAGGGCTCGGGAGGGACACTGAAGCTTTCTTT.

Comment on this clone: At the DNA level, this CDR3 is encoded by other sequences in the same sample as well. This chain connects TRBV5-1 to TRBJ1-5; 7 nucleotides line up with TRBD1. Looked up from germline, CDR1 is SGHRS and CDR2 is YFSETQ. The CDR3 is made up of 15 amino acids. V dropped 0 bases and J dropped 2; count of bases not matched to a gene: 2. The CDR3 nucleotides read TGCGCCAGCAGCTTGGGAACAGGGGGCAATCAGCCCCAGCATTTT. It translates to CASSLGTGGNQPQHF.

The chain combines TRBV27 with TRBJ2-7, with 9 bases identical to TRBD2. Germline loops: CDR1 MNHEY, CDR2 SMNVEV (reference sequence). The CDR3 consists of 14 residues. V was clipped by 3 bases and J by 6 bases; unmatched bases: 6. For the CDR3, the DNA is TGTGCCAGCAGTTTCGGTAGCGGGGGAACCGAGCAGTACTTC. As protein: CASSFGSGGTEQYF.

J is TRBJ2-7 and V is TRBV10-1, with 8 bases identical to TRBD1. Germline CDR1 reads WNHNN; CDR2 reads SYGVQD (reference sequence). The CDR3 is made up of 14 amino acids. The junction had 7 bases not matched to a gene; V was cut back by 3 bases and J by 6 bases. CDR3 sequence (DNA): TGCGCCAGCAGTGAACAGGGGGGTTCGGTCGAGCAGTACTTC. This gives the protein CASSEQGGSVEQYF.

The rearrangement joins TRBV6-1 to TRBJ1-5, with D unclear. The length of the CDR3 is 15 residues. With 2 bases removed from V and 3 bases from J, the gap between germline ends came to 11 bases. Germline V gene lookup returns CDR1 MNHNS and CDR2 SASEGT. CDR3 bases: TGTGCCAGCAGTGAAATGGGCAGCCTCAATCAGCCCCAGCATTTT. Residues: CASSEMGSLNQPQHF.

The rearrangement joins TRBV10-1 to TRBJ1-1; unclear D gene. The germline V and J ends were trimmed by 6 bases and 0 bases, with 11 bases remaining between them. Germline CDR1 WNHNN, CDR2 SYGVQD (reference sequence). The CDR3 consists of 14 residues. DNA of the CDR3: TGCGCCAGCAGCCCCTCCGGGGTGAACACTGAAGCTTTCTTT. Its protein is CASSPSGVNTEAFF.

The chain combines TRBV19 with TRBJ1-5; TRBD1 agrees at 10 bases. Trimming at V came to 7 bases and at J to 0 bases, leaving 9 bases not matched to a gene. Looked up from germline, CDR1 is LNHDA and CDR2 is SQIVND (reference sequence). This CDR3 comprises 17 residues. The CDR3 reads CASTETGGLYSNQPQHF. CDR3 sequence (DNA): TGTGCCAGTACCGAGACAGGGGGCCTTTATAGCAATCAGCCCCAGCATTTT.

The CDR3 nucleotides are TGTGCCAGCAGTTTATGGGGCGAGGGTAAAGAGACCCAGTACTTC. It yields the protein CASSLWGEGKETQYF. The chain carries TRBV28 and TRBJ2-5, with D possibly being TRBD2 (5 bases). V lost 0 bases and J 3 bases, leaving 11 bases between the germline ends. Germline V CDR1 and CDR2: MDHEN, SYDVKM. The CDR3 is 15 amino acids.

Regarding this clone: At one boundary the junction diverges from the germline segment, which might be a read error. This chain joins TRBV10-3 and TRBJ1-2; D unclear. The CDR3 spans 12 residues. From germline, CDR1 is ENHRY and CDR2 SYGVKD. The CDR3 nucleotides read TGTGCCATCAGTGAGTTAGAGGGTGGCAACACCTTC. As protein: CAISELEGGNTF.

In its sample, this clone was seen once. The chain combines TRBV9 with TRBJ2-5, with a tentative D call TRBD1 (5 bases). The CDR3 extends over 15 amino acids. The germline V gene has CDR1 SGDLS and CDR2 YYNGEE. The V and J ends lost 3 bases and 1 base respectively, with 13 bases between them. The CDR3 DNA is TGTGCCAGCAGCGCAGGCACAGGACCCCAAGAGACCCAGTACTTC. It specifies CASSAGTGPQETQYF.

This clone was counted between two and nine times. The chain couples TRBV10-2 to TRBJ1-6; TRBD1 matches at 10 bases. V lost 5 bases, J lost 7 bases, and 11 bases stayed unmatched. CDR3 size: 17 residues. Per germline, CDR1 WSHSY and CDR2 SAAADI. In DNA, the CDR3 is TGCGCCAGCAGTTCCCCACAGGGACAGGGGAGGAATTCACCCCTCCACTTT. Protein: CASSSPQGQGRNSPLHF.

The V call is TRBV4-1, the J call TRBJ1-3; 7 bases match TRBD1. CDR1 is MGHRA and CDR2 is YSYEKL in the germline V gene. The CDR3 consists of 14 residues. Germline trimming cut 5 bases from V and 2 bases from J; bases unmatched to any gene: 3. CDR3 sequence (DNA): TGCGCCAGCAGCGGAACAGGGGCTGGAAACACCATATATTTT. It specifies CASSGTGAGNTIYF.

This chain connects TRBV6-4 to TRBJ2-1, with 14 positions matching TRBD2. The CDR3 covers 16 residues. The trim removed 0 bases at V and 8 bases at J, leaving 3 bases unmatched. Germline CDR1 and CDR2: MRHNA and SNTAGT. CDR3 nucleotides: TGTGCCAGCAGTGACTCGACTAGCGGGGGGGGCGATGAGCAGTTCTTC. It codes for CASSDSTSGGGDEQFF.

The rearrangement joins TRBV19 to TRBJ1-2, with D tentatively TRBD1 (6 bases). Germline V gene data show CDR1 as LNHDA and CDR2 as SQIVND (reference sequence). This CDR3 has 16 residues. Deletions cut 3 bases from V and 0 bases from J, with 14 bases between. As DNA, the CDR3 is TGTGCCAGTAGTATCCCACAGGGTGGGGCTAACTATGGCTACACCTTC. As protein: CASSIPQGGANYGYTF. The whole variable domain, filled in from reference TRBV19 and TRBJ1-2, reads DGGITQSPKYLFRKEGQNVTLSCEQNLNHDAMYWYRQDPGQGLRLIYYSQIVNDFQKGDIAEGYSVSREKKESFPLTVTSAQKNPTAFYLCASSIPQGGANYGYTFGSGTRLTVV.

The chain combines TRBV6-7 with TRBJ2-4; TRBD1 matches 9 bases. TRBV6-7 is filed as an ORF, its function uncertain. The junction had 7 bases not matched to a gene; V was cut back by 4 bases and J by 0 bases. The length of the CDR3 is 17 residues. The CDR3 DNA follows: TGTGCCAGCAGTTTTACTCGGGACAGGGCAGCCAAAAACATTCAGTACTTC. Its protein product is CASSFTRDRAAKNIQYF.

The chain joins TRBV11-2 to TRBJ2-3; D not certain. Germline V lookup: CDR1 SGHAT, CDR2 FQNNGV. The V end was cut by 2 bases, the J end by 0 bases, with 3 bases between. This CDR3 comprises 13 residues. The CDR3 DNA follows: TGTGCCAGCAGCTTATATAGCACAGATACGCAGTATTTT. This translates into CASSLYSTDTQYF.

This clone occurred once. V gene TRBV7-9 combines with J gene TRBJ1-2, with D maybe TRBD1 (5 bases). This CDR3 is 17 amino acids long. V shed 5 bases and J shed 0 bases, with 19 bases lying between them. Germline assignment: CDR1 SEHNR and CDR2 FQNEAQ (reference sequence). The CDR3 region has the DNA TGTGCCAGCAGCGCAACGACCGGGGGAGGGGCTAACTATGGCTACACCTTC. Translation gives CASSATTGGGANYGYTF.

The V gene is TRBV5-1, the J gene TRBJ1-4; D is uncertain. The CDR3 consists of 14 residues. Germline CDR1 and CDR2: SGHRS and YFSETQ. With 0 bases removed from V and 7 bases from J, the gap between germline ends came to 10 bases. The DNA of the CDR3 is TGCGCCAGCAGCTTGGGGCAGGATTCTGAAAAACTGTTTTTT. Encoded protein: CASSLGQDSEKLFF.

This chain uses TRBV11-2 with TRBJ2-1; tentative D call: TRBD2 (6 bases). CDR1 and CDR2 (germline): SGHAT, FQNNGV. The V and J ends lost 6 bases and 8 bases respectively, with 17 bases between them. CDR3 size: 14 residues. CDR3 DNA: TGTGCCAGCAGGTCGACTAGGAGACGGCATGAGCAGTTCTTC. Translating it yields CASRSTRRRHEQFF.

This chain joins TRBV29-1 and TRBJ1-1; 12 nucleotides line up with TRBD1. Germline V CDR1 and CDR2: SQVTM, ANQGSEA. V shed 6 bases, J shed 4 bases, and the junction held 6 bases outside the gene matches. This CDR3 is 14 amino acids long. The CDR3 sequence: CSVPPGQGATEAFF. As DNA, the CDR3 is TGCAGCGTACCACCGGGACAGGGGGCCACTGAAGCTTTCTTT.

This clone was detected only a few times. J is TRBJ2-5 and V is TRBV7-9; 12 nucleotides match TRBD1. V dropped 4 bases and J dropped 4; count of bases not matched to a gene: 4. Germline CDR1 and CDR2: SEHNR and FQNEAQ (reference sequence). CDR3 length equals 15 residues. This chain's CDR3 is CASSSRDRGRETQYF. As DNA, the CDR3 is TGTGCCAGCAGCTCCCGGGACAGGGGGCGAGAGACCCAGTACTTC. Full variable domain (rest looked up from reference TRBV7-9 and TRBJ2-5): DTGVSQNPRHKITKRGQNVTFRCDPISEHNRLYWYRQTLGQGPEFLTYFQNEAQLEKSRLLSDRFSAERPKGSFSTLEIQRTEQGDSAMYLCASSSRDRGRETQYFGPGTRLLVL.

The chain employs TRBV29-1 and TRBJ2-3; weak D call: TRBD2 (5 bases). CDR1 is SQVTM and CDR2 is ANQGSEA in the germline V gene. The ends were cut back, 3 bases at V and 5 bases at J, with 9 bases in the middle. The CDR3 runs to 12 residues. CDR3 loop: CSVDQRLDTQYF. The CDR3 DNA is TGCAGCGTTGACCAGCGGCTAGATACGCAGTATTTT.

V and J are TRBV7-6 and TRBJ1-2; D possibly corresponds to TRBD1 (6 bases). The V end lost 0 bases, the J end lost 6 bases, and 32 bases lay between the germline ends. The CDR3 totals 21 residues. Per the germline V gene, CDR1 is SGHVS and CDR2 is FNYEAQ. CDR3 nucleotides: TGTGCCAGCAGCTTAGCCACCATTACCTCCGGGACACAGACAGTATCTCATGGCTACACCTTC. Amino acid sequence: CASSLATITSGTQTVSHGYTF. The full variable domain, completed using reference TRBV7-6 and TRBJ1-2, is GAGVSQSPRYKVTKRGQDVALRCDPISGHVSLYWYRQALGQGPEFLTYFNYEAQQDKSGLPNDRFSAERPEGSISTLTIQRTEQRDSAMYRCASSLATITSGTQTVSHGYTFGSGTRLTVV.

The CDR3 sequence: CASSPTENTEAFF. The CDR3, as DNA: TGTGCCAGCAGCCCGACAGAGAACACTGAAGCTTTCTTT. The gene calls are TRBV7-9 and TRBJ1-1; a weak D match, TRBD1 (5 bases). The V gene's germline CDR1 is SEHNR and CDR2 FQNEAQ (reference sequence). CDR3 length: 13 residues. The germline V and J ends were trimmed by 5 bases and 1 base, with 8 bases remaining between them.

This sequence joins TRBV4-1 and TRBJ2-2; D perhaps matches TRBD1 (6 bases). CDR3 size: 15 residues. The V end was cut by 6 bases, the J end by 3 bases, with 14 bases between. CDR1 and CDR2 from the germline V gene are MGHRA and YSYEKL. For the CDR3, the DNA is TGCGCCAGCAGTCCTAACAACAGGGACACCGGGGAGCTGTTTTTT. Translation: CASSPNNRDTGELFF.

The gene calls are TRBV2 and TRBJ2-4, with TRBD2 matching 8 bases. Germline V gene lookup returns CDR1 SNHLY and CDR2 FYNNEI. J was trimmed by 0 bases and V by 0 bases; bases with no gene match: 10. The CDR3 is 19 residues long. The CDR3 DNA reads TGTGCCAGCAGTGAAGCGGAGGCGGGGGGACCCTTAGCCAAAAACATTCAGTACTTC. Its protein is CASSEAEAGGPLAKNIQYF.

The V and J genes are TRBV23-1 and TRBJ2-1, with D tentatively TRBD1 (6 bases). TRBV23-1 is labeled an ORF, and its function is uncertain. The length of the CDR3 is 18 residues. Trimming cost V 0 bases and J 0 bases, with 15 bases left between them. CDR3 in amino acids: CASSQSLRQASSYNEQFF. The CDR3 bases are TGCGCCAGCAGTCAATCCCTTAGACAGGCCAGCTCCTACAATGAGCAGTTCTTC.

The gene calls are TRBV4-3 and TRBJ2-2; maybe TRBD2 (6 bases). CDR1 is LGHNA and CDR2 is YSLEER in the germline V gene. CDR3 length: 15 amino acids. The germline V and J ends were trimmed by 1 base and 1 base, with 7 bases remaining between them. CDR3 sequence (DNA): TGCGCCAGCAGCCAAGTGGGGGGGAACACCGGGGAGCTGTTTTTT. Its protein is CASSQVGGNTGELFF.

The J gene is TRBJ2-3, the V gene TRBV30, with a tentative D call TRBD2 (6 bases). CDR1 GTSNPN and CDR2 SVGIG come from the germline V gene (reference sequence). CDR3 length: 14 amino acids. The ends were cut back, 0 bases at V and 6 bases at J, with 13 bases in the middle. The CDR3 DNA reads TGTGCCTGGAGTGTCCACGGGGGAGCGGATACGCAGTATTTT. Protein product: CAWSVHGGADTQYF.